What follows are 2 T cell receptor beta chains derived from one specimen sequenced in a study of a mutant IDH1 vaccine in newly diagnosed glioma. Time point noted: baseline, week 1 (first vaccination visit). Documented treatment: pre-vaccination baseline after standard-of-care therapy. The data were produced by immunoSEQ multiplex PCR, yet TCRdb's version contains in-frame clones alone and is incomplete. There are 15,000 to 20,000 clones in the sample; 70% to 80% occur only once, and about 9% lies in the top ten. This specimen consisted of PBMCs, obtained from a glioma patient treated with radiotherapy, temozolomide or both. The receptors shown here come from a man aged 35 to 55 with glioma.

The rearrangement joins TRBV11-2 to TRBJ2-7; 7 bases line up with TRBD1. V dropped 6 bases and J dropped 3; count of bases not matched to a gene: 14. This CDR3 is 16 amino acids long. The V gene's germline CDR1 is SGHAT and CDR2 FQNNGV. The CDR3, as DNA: TGTGCCAGCAGGTCCGTGCGTGGGACAGTGATCTACGAGCAGTACTTC. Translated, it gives CASRSVRGTVIYEQYF.

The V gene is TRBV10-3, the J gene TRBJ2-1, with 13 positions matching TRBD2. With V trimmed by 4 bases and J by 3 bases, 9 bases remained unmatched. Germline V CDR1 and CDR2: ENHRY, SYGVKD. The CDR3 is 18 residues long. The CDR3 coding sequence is TGTGCCATCAGTGCTAGGACTAGCGGGAGACTTGGCTACAATGAGCAGTTCTTC. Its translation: CAISARTSGRLGYNEQFF.